The present T cell receptor beta chain was sequenced within a study of CD8 T cells in ankylosing spondylitis. Germline V CDR1 and CDR2: SEHNR, FQNEAQ (reference sequence). V lost 7 bases, J lost 1 base, and 9 bases stayed unmatched. This CDR3 spans 16 amino acids. A single record per CDR3 protein comes from TCRdb applying MiXCR to the 5' RACE reads. The sample holds under 300,000 distinct CDR3 sequences, roughly a tenth seen once. Concerning this clonotype itself: Antigen unknown.

Overall study findings and caveats: According to the report, clones linked to the disease were significantly enriched in matched synovial fluid samples taken from ankylosing spondylitis patients. Disease-associated clonotypes exhibited CD8+ identity and were relatively infrequent in peripheral blood.

The chain links TRBV7-9 to TRBJ2-4; 8 bases align to TRBD2. Sample: blood, either unsorted or a sorted T cell fraction (not recorded which). This clonotype originated in a male donor with ankylosing spondylitis or in good health (not recorded which). CDR3 nucleotide sequence: TGTGCCAGCACCCAACTAGCGGTGGAGGCCAAAAACATTCAGTACTTC. As protein: CASTQLAVEAKNIQYF.